The sequence of this T cell receptor beta chain was determined in a study of kidney transplant recipient with SARS-CoV-2 infection. Germline V gives CDR1 MNHEY, CDR2 SVGAGI. This CDR3 has 13 residues. TCRdb redid the calling of the reads with MiXCR, one entry per CDR3 protein. The sample holds under 250,000 distinct CDR3 sequences, around 26% seen once. A word on this clonotype: A far more abundant clone sits one base away, making this likely a read error.

This sequence originates from a young adult male patient who had COVID-19 and was a kidney transplant recipient. Part of the T cell pool may stem from the graft donor. Specimen: a blood sample, collected at baseline and between days 110 and 120 from a kidney transplant recipient. The rearrangement links TRBV6-5 to TRBJ2-7; no clear D. CDR3 in amino acids: CASRSVSSYGQYF. The DNA for the CDR3 is TGTGCCAGCAGGTCAGTGAGCTCCTACGGGCAGTACTTC.